Given below is one TCR beta chain in context. The germline V and J ends were trimmed by 8 bases and 3 bases, with 16 bases remaining between them. The CDR3 sequence is 14 residues long. Germline loops: CDR1 MNHNS, CDR2 SASEGT. This specimen comes from a study of cytomegalovirus exposure and HLA in healthy donors. Vbeta (60) and Jbeta (13) primers were used in the PCR. Data came from immunoSEQ multiplex PCR; TCRdb stores just in-frame clones and leaves some out. The sample totals about 140,000 clones. The sequencing sample was made of PBMCs. The rearrangement uses TRBV6-1 and TRBJ1-1; D call uncertain. The clonotype was recovered from a male donor in good health and CMV-seronegative. CDR3 coding DNA: TGTGCCAGCGTATATTTGGGTCGGGACACTGAAGCTTTCTTT. Translated, it gives CASVYLGRDTEAFF.